Shown below are 6 T cell receptor beta chains from a single sample sequenced in a study of OX40 agonist ivuxolimab in advanced cancers. TCRdb's table, derived via immunoSEQ multiplex PCR, lists solely in-frame clones and lacks some. The sample carries tens of thousands of clones, around 93% recorded once. The sequences come from CD4+ or CD8+ T cells sorted from blood, collected in a trial of the OX40 agonist ivuxolimab. The origin of the receptors is an adult with an advanced solid tumor such as melanoma, head and neck, liver or kidney cancer.

This clone was seen a handful of times. The CDR3 DNA reads as TGTGCCAGCAGCTTTGCTGGGACAGGGGGCAAAGAGCAGTACTTC. Its protein is CASSFAGTGGKEQYF. This chain links TRBV11-2 with TRBJ2-7; TRBD1 aligns across 12 bases. This CDR3 has 15 amino acids. Germline-derived CDR1 and CDR2 are SGHAT and FQNNGV. Trimming removed 3 bases from V and 7 bases from J; junction bases left unmatched: 7.

Details on this clone: The sample has other DNA sequences that encode this CDR3 too. CDR3 residues: CASSFPQGQPQHF. CDR3 sequence (DNA): TGTGCCAGCAGTTTTCCCCAAGGCCAGCCCCAGCATTTT. The chain is built from TRBV28 and TRBJ1-5; D is ambiguous. Trimming took 3 bases from V and 7 from J, leaving 10 bases between them. Germline V gives CDR1 MDHEN, CDR2 SYDVKM. The CDR3 contains 13 residues.

The chain uses TRBV2 and TRBJ2-1; 9 bases fit TRBD2. Unmatched junction bases numbered 8, after V lost 8 bases and J lost 0 bases. The CDR3 runs 16 residues. CDR1 SNHLY and CDR2 FYNNEI come from the germline V gene. CDR3 in amino acids: CASVPFSGSSYNEQFF. The CDR3 nucleotides read TGTGCCAGCGTCCCTTTTAGCGGGAGCTCCTACAATGAGCAGTTCTTC.

This chain uses TRBV7-8 with TRBJ2-6; D is unresolved. The CDR3 extends over 17 amino acids. V lost 3 bases, J lost 3 bases, and 15 bases lay in between. Germline-derived CDR1 and CDR2 are SGHVS and FQNEAQ. The CDR3 region is CASSFRPGLGGANVLTF. CDR3 nucleotide sequence: TGTGCCAGCAGCTTTCGGCCGGGTTTAGGTGGGGCCAACGTCCTGACTTTC.

V usage is TRBV27 and J usage is TRBJ2-1; 7 bases agree with TRBD2. The germline V gene has CDR1 MNHEY and CDR2 SMNVEV (reference sequence). The CDR3 is 15 amino acids. Unmatched junction bases numbered 5, after V lost 0 bases and J lost 6 bases. The CDR3 region is CASSLSAGPVNEQFF. The CDR3 nucleotides read TGTGCCAGCAGTTTATCAGCGGGGCCCGTCAATGAGCAGTTCTTC.

V and J are TRBV6-5 and TRBJ2-7; D gene ambiguous. Trimming removed 7 bases at V and 2 bases at J, with 3 bases between. This CDR3 is built from 10 residues. Germline CDR1 is MNHEY and CDR2 is SVGAGI. Here the CDR3 reads CASIPYEQYF. The DNA for the CDR3 is TGTGCCAGCATTCCCTACGAGCAGTACTTC.